The 22 T cell receptor beta chains presented below share a single source sample, sequenced in a study of T cell repertoires in cytomegalovirus infection. TCRdb analysed the reads with MiXCR anew, one entry per CDR3 protein. This sample has about 400,000 distinct CDR3 sequences, with about a sixth found just once. Material for sequencing was PBMCs. These receptors originate from a human donor in good health (CMV status not recorded). Some clones in this sample may be carry-over from other donors' samples.

This clonotype showed up many times. The V call is TRBV2, the J call TRBJ1-5; maybe TRBD1 (5 bases). This CDR3 region has 15 residues. In germline, CDR1 is SNHLY, CDR2 FYNNEI. The V and J ends lost 7 bases and 2 bases respectively, with 15 bases between them. DNA for the CDR3: TGTGCCAGCAAGAATGATCAGGGTCGCAATCAGCCCCAGCATTTT. Its protein product is CASKNDQGRNQPQHF.

This sequence joins TRBV5-1 and TRBJ2-3; D may match TRBD1 or TRBD2 (5 bases each). The CDR3 sequence is 15 residues long. Germline V gene lookup returns CDR1 SGHRS and CDR2 YFSETQ. V gave up 5 bases and J gave up 4 bases, with 17 bases separating them. The CDR3 loop is CASRASGRVADTQYF. CDR3 sequence (DNA): TGCGCCAGCAGAGCGAGCGGCAGGGTTGCAGATACGCAGTATTTT.

As for this clonotype: A much larger clone differs by one base, so this may be a read error. V usage is TRBV7-2 and J usage is TRBJ2-1, with D perhaps TRBD2 (6 bases). In germline, CDR1 is SGHTA, CDR2 FQGNSA. V lost 3 bases and J 2 bases, leaving 11 bases between the germline ends. This CDR3 comprises 15 residues. The CDR3 region is CASSFLARTYNEQFF. The CDR3 region has the DNA TGTGCCAGCAGCTTCCTAGCGAGGACCTACAATGAGCAGTTCTTC.

This clonotype has at least ten counts. This chain joins TRBV7-9 and TRBJ2-5; possible D gene TRBD1, 6 bases. Trimming took 3 bases from V and 0 from J, leaving 14 bases between them. Germline lookup yields CDR1 SEHNR and CDR2 FQNEAQ (reference sequence). This CDR3 spans 16 amino acids. The CDR3 DNA follows: TGTGCCAGCAGCTTGCAGCCAACAGGGTACCAAGAGACCCAGTACTTC. Amino acids: CASSLQPTGYQETQYF.

Ten or more counts support this clonotype. The chain is built from TRBV7-2 and TRBJ1-3; D not resolved. Trimming shortened V by 1 base and J by 3 bases, and 7 bases separated the two germline ends. Germline CDR1 SGHTA, CDR2 FQGNSA. The CDR3 length is 14 residues. DNA of the CDR3: TGTGCCAGCAGCTTAGTATCTAATGGAAACACCATATATTTT. As protein: CASSLVSNGNTIYF.

V gene TRBV11-2 combines with J gene TRBJ1-6; D may be TRBD1 (6 bases). V lost 0 bases and J lost 7, with 16 bases in between. CDR1 and CDR2 from the germline V gene are SGHAT and FQNNGV. This CDR3 spans 17 amino acids. The CDR3 sequence: CASSLDPGRGTNSPLHF. DNA for the CDR3: TGTGCCAGCAGCTTAGATCCCGGAAGGGGGACAAATTCACCCCTCCACTTT. The variable domain in full, completed from reference TRBV11-2 and TRBJ1-6, reads EAGVAQSPRYKIIEKRQSVAFWCNPISGHATLYWYQQILGQGPKLLIQFQNNGVVDDSQLPKDRFSAERLKGVDSTLKIQPAKLEDSAVYLCASSLDPGRGTNSPLHFGNGTRLTVT.

There are many counts of this clonotype. V usage is TRBV7-2 and J usage is TRBJ1-2; D remains unclear. The CDR3 contains 13 residues. CDR1 SGHTA and CDR2 FQGNSA come from the germline V gene. V lost 2 bases, J lost 3 bases, and 7 bases lay in between. CDR3 sequence (DNA): TGTGCCAGCAGCTTAACGATTCACTATGGCTACACCTTC. Translation: CASSLTIHYGYTF.

This clonotype was picked up a small number of times. The V call is TRBV28, the J call TRBJ2-1; the match to TRBD1 covers 7 bases. The germline CDR1 and CDR2 sequences are MDHEN and SYDVKM. The ends lost 1 base at V and 5 bases at J; junction bases unmatched: 5. The CDR3 is made up of 15 amino acids. CDR3 DNA: TGTGCCAGCAGTTTATTCGGGACAGCGAACAATGAGCAGTTCTTC. This codes for CASSLFGTANNEQFF.

This clonotype has a handful of counts. The chain carries TRBV14 and TRBJ2-7, with 10 positions matching TRBD2. CDR3 length: 17 residues. Germline CDR1 SGHDN, CDR2 FVKESK. V trimming: 0 bases; J trimming: 7 bases; junction bases outside the gene matches: 12. In nucleotides, the CDR3 is TGTGCCAGCAGCCAAGACTACAAGCTAGCGGGAGTTCGGGAGCAGTACTTC. Protein sequence: CASSQDYKLAGVREQYF.

This clonotype has just a few counts. The chain carries TRBV12-3 or TRBV12-4 and TRBJ2-5; D not resolved. The CDR3 has 11 amino acids. Trimming took off 5 bases at V and 7 bases at J, with 8 bases between the two ends. CDR3 amino acids: CASSLMGTQYF. In DNA form, the CDR3 reads TGTGCCAGCAGTCTAATGGGGACCCAGTACTTC.

This clonotype was detected only a few times. The chain recombines TRBV23-1 with TRBJ2-1; D remains ambiguous. TRBV23-1 has ORF status, its function being uncertain. The CDR3 totals 17 residues. V shed 2 bases and J shed 9 bases, with 23 bases lying between them. In nucleotides, the CDR3 is TGCGCCAGCAGTCAACCGACGTATGAACCCATCGATAGTGAGCAGTTCTTC. This encodes CASSQPTYEPIDSEQFF.

This clonotype was detected many times. The rearrangement joins TRBV7-6 to TRBJ2-1, with D perhaps TRBD1 or TRBD2 (7 bases each). Germline V gene lookup returns CDR1 SGHVS and CDR2 FNYEAQ. This CDR3 has 16 residues. Trimming stripped 5 bases from V and 4 bases from J, with 18 bases between. CDR3 nucleotide sequence: TGTGCCAGCAGCCTCCAGGGGGGGGGTGAATACAATGAGCAGTTCTTC. It encodes CASSLQGGGEYNEQFF.

The table lists this clonotype with a few counts. The CDR3 DNA sequence: TGTGCCAGCAGTGTCCCGGGACAGGGTGCGGGGTCACCCCTCCACTTT. This codes for CASSVPGQGAGSPLHF. The gene calls are TRBV6-4 and TRBJ1-6; 9 bases line up with TRBD1. The CDR3 is 16 residues long. Germline V gives CDR1 MRHNA, CDR2 SNTAGT. V was clipped by 4 bases and J by 10 bases; unmatched bases: 11.

This clonotype was observed at least ten times. V is TRBV7-8 and J is TRBJ1-1, with 9 bases lining up with TRBD1. The germline CDR1 and CDR2 sequences are SGHVS and FQNEAQ. V shed 1 base, J shed 6 bases, and the junction held 9 bases outside the gene matches. This CDR3 comprises 16 residues. The chain's CDR3 is CASSLGYRGRRPEAFF. The CDR3 region has the DNA TGTGCCAGCAGCTTAGGTTACAGGGGGCGTAGACCTGAAGCTTTCTTT.

This clonotype was detected many times. The chain uses TRBV7-2 and TRBJ2-7, with D unclear. CDR3 length equals 13 residues. Germline CDR1 and CDR2: SGHTA and FQGNSA. V was pared by 4 bases and J by 2 bases, with 9 bases between. The chain's CDR3 is CASSSSVPYEQYF. The CDR3, as DNA: TGTGCCAGCAGCTCGAGCGTACCCTACGAGCAGTACTTC.

This clonotype has ten or more counts. The J gene is TRBJ1-2, the V gene TRBV19; 7 nucleotides line up with TRBD1. The CDR3 contains 15 residues. Germline trimming cut 9 bases from V and 8 bases from J; bases unmatched to any gene: 18. Germline V CDR1 and CDR2: LNHDA, SQIVND (reference sequence). The CDR3 reads CARSRQGRPVEGYTF. DNA of the CDR3: TGTGCCAGATCCAGACAGGGACGACCCGTCGAGGGCTACACCTTC. The full variable domain, in which reference TRBV19 and TRBJ1-2 provide the parts outside the CDR3, is DGGITQSPKYLFRKEGQNVTLSCEQNLNHDAMYWYRQDPGQGLRLIYYSQIVNDFQKGDIAEGYSVSREKKESFPLTVTSAQKNPTAFYLCARSRQGRPVEGYTFGSGTRLTVV.

This clonotype was seen at least ten times. This chain links TRBV7-2 with TRBJ2-3, with unresolved D. This CDR3 has 14 residues. The germline gives CDR1 SGHTA, CDR2 FQGNSA. V was clipped by 5 bases and J by 3 bases, with 12 bases between them. The CDR3 DNA follows: TGTGCCAGCAGCCTAAGTCAGTTAACAGATACGCAGTATTTT. Translated: CASSLSQLTDTQYF.

This clonotype has ten or more counts. As DNA, the CDR3 is TGTGCCAGCAGAGGAGTGGCTCCAGTCCCAGACTATGGCTACACCTTC. Its protein is CASRGVAPVPDYGYTF. This sequence joins TRBV6-1 and TRBJ1-2; D call uncertain. Germline CDR1 MNHNS, CDR2 SASEGT. CDR3 length: 16 residues. With 6 bases removed from V and 3 bases from J, the gap between germline ends came to 20 bases.

As for this clonotype: Sequence at one end of the junction differs from germline and may be a read error. The chain recombines TRBV20-1 with TRBJ1-2; D unresolved. This CDR3 spans 9 amino acids. CDR1 is DFQATT, CDR2 SNEGSKA, per germline (reference sequence). Here the CDR3 reads CSASPLFPF. In DNA form, the CDR3 reads TGCAGTGCTAGCCCTCTATTCCCCTTC.

This clonotype was counted a few times. The genes are TRBV20-1 and TRBJ2-3, with D possibly matching TRBD2 (6 bases). Trimming stripped 3 bases from V and 0 bases from J, with 7 bases between. In germline, CDR1 is DFQATT, CDR2 SNEGSKA (reference sequence). The CDR3 consists of 13 residues. CDR3: CSARGGSTDTQYF. The CDR3 DNA follows: TGCAGTGCTAGGGGGGGTAGCACAGATACGCAGTATTTT.

Many counts were recorded for this clonotype. The J gene is TRBJ2-3, the V gene TRBV19; TRBD1 might be the D (5 bases). The V and J ends lost 7 bases and 3 bases respectively, with 14 bases between them. The CDR3 is 14 residues long. CDR1 LNHDA and CDR2 SQIVND come from the germline V gene (reference sequence). This CDR3 reads CASTAQGRTDTQYF. CDR3 DNA: TGTGCCAGTACTGCGCAGGGCCGGACAGATACGCAGTATTTT.

Points on this clonotype: A much larger clone sits a single nucleotide away, making a read error possible. The chain employs TRBV10-3 and TRBJ1-2; 8 nucleotides align to TRBD1. V lost 0 bases to trimming and J lost 7 bases; unmatched junction nucleotides: 7. This CDR3 contains 15 residues. The germline CDR1 and CDR2 sequences are ENHRY and SYGVKD. The CDR3 here is CAISESGQGLCGYTF. CDR3 nucleotide sequence: TGTGCCATCAGTGAGTCCGGACAGGGCCTCTGTGGCTACACCTTC.